In this sample, the clone carrying this T cell receptor beta chain turned up a few times. Its antigen remains unidentified. A template switching step contributed a universal primer site, while unique molecular identifiers were present in the cDNA. TCRdb passed the 5' RACE reads through MiXCR, listing each CDR3 protein once. In the table there are about 200,000 distinct CDR3 sequences, around 9.6% of which are singletons. This specimen belongs to a study of identical twins. Germline values: CDR1 DFQATT, CDR2 SNEGSKA (reference sequence). Trimming took off 0 bases at V and 10 bases at J, with 19 bases between the two ends. The CDR3 is 15 amino acids. Every sampled donor was Caucasian and healthy. Study outcomes and limitations: Twins' excess sharing was less marked for out-of-frame beta sequences. The authors drew conclusions from cross-sectional statistical analysis rather than following the same donors.

This chain uses TRBV20-1 with TRBJ1-5; tentative D call: TRBD1 (6 bases). The TCR originated in a woman aged 18-35 years in good health. Sequencing input: memory (CD45RO+) T cells sorted from blood. The CDR3 DNA sequence: TGCAGTGCTAGAGATCCGGGGACATCTACCAAACCCCAGCATTTT. Translating gives CSARDPGTSTKPQHF.